This entry describes one T cell receptor (beta chain). The antigen remains undetermined. The germline gives CDR1 SGHDT, CDR2 YYEEEE. The CDR3 covers 13 residues. V was pared by 5 bases and J by 5 bases, with 3 bases of the junction left unmatched. These data come from a study of cytomegalovirus exposure and HLA in healthy donors. Study context: Among 150 million to 200 million T cells, an earlier analysis found around 100 million unique TCR beta sequences.

60 Vbeta and 13 Jbeta primers were used in PCR. Repertoires were generated with immunoSEQ multiplex PCR, while TCRdb's copy carries only in-frame clones and drops some. The table lists roughly 200,000 clones, about four fifths of them singletons. Study results and limitations: Later analysis indicated greater clonal expansion among HLA-associated TCR beta chains than among equally common other chains. A likely sequencing artifact accounted for one observed cluster of highly shared sequence variants.

The TCR sequence derives from a young woman in good health and CMV-seronegative. The sequenced sample consisted of PBMCs. The chain links TRBV5-6 to TRBJ2-1; 8 bases line up with TRBD2. The CDR3 nucleotides read TGTGCCAGCAGGACACTAGCGGACAATGAGCAGTTCTTC. Translating gives CASRTLADNEQFF. Drawing the rest from reference TRBV5-6 and TRBJ2-1, the complete variable domain is DAGVTQSPTHLIKTRGQQVTLRCSPKSGHDTVSWYQQALGQGPQFIFQYYEEEERQRGNFPDRFSGHQFPNYSSELNVNALLLGDSALYLCASRTLADNEQFFGPGTRLTVL.